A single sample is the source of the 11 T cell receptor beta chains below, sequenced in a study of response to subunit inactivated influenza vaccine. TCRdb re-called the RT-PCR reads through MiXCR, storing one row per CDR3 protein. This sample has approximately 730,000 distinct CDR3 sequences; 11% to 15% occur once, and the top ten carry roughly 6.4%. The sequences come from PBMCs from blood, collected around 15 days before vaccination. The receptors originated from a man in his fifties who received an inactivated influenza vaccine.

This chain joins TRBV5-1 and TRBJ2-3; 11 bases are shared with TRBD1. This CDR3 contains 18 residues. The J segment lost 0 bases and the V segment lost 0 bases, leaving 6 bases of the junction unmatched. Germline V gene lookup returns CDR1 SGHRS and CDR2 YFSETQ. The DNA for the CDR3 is TGCGCCAGCAGCTTGGCTTGGACAGGGGGCACTAGCACAGATACGCAGTATTTT. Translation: CASSLAWTGGTSTDTQYF.

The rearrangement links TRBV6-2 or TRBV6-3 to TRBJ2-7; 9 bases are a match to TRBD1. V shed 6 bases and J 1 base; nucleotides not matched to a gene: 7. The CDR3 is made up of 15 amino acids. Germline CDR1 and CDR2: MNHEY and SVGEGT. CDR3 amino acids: CASRLRGQGSYEQYF. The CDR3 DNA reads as TGTGCCAGCAGACTACGAGGACAGGGGTCCTACGAGCAGTACTTC.

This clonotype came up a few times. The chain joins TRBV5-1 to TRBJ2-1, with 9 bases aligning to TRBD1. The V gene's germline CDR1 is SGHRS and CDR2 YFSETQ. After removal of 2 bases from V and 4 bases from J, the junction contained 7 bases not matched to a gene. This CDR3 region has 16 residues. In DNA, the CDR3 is TGCGCCAGCAGCTTTCTCGGGACAGGGAGATACAATGAGCAGTTCTTC. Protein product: CASSFLGTGRYNEQFF.

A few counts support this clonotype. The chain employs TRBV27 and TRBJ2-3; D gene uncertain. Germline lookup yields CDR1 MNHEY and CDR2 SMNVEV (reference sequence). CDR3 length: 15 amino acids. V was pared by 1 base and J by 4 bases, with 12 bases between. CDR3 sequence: CASSLYTREADTQYF. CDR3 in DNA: TGTGCCAGCAGTTTATACACCAGAGAGGCAGATACGCAGTATTTT.

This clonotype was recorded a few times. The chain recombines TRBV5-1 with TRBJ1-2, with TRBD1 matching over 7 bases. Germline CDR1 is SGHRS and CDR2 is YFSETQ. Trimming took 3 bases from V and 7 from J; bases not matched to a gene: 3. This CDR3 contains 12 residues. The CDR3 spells CASSWDSSGYTF. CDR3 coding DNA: TGCGCCAGCAGCTGGGACAGTTCTGGCTACACCTTC.

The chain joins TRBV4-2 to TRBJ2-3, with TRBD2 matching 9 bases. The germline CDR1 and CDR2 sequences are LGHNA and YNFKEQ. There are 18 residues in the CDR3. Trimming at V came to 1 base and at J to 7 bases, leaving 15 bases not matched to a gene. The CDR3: CASSQVLGTGTSRNTQYF. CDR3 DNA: TGTGCCAGCAGCCAAGTTCTCGGAACGGGGACTAGCCGAAATACGCAGTATTTT.

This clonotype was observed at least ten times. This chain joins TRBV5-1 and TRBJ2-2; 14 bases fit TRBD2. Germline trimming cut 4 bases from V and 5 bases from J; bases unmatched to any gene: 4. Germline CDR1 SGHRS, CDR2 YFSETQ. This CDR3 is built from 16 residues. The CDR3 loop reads CASSAGLAGDTGELFF. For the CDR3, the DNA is TGCGCCAGCAGCGCGGGACTAGCGGGAGATACCGGGGAGCTGTTTTTT.

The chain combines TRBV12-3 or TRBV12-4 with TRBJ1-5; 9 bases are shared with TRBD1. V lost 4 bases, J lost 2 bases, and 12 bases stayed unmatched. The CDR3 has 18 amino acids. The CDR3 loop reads CASSYTGGSFLGNQPQHF. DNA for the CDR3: TGTGCCAGCAGTTATACAGGGGGCTCTTTTCTCGGCAATCAGCCCCAGCATTTT.

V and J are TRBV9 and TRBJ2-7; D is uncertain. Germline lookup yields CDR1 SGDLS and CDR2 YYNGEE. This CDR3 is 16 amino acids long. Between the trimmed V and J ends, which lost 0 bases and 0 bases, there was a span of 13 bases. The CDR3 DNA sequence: TGTGCCAGCAGCGTAGGAGGCCTCCAGAGCTCCTACGAGCAGTACTTC. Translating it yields CASSVGGLQSSYEQYF.

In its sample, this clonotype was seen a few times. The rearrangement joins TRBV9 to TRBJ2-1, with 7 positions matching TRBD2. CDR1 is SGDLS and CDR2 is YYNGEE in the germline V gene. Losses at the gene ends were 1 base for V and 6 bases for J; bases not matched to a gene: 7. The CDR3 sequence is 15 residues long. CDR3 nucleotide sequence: TGTGCCAGCAGCGTACAACTAGCGACGCTCAATGAGCAGTTCTTC. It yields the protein CASSVQLATLNEQFF.

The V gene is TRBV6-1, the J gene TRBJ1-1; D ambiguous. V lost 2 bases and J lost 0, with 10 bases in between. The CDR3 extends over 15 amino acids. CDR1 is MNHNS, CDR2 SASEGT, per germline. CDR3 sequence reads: CASSEYSGLNTEAFF. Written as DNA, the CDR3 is TGTGCCAGCAGTGAATACAGCGGGCTGAACACTGAAGCTTTCTTT.